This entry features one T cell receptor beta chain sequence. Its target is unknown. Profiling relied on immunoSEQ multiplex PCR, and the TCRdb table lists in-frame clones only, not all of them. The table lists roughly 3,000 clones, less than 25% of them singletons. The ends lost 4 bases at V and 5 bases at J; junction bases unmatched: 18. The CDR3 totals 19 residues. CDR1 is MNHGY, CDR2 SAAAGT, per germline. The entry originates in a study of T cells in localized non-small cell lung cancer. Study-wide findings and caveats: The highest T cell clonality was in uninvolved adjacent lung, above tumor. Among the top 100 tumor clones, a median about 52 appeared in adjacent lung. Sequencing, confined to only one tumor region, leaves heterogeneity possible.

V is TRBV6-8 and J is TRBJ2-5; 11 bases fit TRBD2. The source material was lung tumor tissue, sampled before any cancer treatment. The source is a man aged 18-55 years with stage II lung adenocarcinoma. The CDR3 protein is CASSSTISSGGLRRETQYF. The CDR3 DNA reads TGTGCCAGCAGTTCGACGATTTCTAGCGGGGGGCTCAGGAGGGAGACCCAGTACTTC.